The 15 T cell receptor beta chains below were found in one sample sequenced in a study of early T cells in non-severe SARS-CoV-2 infection (dated by TCRdb to 2020 to 2023). The protocol used for the library was 5' RACE. The instrument given in TCRdb is NextSeq 500. TCRdb trimmed public reads at Q25 via fastp, called clones via MiXCR and kept in-frame beta chains. Each CDR3 protein appears once, grouped with its most common genes and DNA. The sample yields some 120,000 distinct CDR3 sequences; 15% were counted once. Together, the top ten hold roughly 22% of the sample. Sequencing was carried out using whole blood. The receptors here all came from an adult who was a healthcare worker with PCR-confirmed SARS-CoV-2 infection or an uninfected control (not recorded which).

This chain joins TRBV5-4 and TRBJ2-3; TRBD2 matches at 11 bases. Germline V gene sequence: CDR1 SGHNT, CDR2 YYREEE (reference sequence). Trimming removed 4 bases from V and 5 bases from J; junction bases left unmatched: 15. The CDR3 loop spans 18 amino acids. The CDR3 spells CASSPSLAGGRRGDTQYF. DNA for the CDR3: TGTGCCAGCAGCCCCTCCTTAGCGGGGGGGCGACGGGGAGATACGCAGTATTTT.

This clonotype was picked up a small number of times. The chain links TRBV11-2 to TRBJ1-2; 7 bases are a match to TRBD1. With V trimmed by 4 bases and J by 6 bases, 2 bases remained unmatched. This CDR3 is 12 amino acids long. Germline V CDR1 and CDR2: SGHAT, FQNNGV. DNA for the CDR3: TGTGCCAGCAGCTCCCAGGGGGATGGCTACACCTTC. Its protein is CASSSQGDGYTF.

V gene TRBV12-3 or TRBV12-4 combines with J gene TRBJ1-1, with D possibly TRBD1 on 6 matching bases. V was shortened by 4 bases and J by 1 base, with 10 bases between the two germline ends. The CDR3 runs 14 residues. CDR3 nucleotide sequence: TGTGCCAGCAGTTCCCGGGGGGCGAACACTGAAGCTTTCTTT. Amino acids: CASSSRGANTEAFF.

This clonotype was observed a few times. The chain joins TRBV10-3 to TRBJ1-1; no firm D call. This CDR3 is 15 amino acids long. V was shortened by 2 bases and J by 1 base, with 11 bases between the two germline ends. Germline V CDR1 and CDR2: ENHRY, SYGVKD. Here the CDR3 DNA reads TGTGCCATCAGTGAGACGGAGGCTGGGAACACTGAAGCTTTCTTT. Its translation: CAISETEAGNTEAFF.

This clonotype was detected only a few times. The J gene is TRBJ1-4, the V gene TRBV9; possibly TRBD1 for D (5 bases). V dropped 3 bases and J dropped 8 bases, with 23 bases sitting between them. CDR1 and CDR2 (germline): SGDLS, YYNGEE. The CDR3 loop spans 17 amino acids. In nucleotides, the CDR3 is TGTGCCAGCAGCGCTCACAGCGGGACGGGGAGTGGAGAAAAACTGTTTTTT. Protein: CASSAHSGTGSGEKLFF.

The V and J genes are TRBV12-5 and TRBJ1-2; D might be TRBD1 (5 bases). Germline-derived CDR1 and CDR2 are LGHNT and FRNRAP. The ends were cut back, 3 bases at V and 4 bases at J, with 15 bases in the middle. The CDR3 has 15 residues. This CDR3 reads CASGFLMGGTYGYTF. CDR3 DNA sequence: TGTGCTAGTGGTTTTCTCATGGGGGGAACCTATGGCTACACCTTC.

The rearrangement uses TRBV12-3 or TRBV12-4 and TRBJ1-2, with D perhaps TRBD1 (6 bases). The CDR3 spans 14 residues. The V and J ends lost 8 bases and 4 bases respectively, with 17 bases between them. CDR3 DNA: TGTGCCAGCTCCCCCGGGGGGCGATCCTATGGCTACACCTTC. The encoded protein is CASSPGGRSYGYTF.

This clonotype was detected only a few times. The genes are TRBV7-9 and TRBJ2-7; D is unclear. This CDR3 contains 11 residues. Per the germline V gene, CDR1 is SEHNR and CDR2 is FQNEAQ (reference sequence). V lost 2 bases, J lost 5 bases, and 4 bases lay in between. CDR3 protein: CASSLIDEQYF. The CDR3 bases are TGTGCCAGCAGCTTAATCGACGAGCAGTACTTC.

The rearrangement links TRBV5-1 to TRBJ1-2, with 9 bases identical to TRBD1. Trimming cost V 4 bases and J 4 bases; bases outside gene matches: 5. Looked up from germline, CDR1 is SGHRS and CDR2 is YFSETQ. This CDR3 has 14 residues. CDR3 sequence: CASSPPGQGYGYTF. The CDR3 DNA sequence: TGCGCCAGCAGCCCGCCGGGACAGGGCTATGGCTACACCTTC.

The CDR3 DNA reads as TGTGCCAGCAGTGGGGGAACTAGGAACACTGAAGCTTTCTTT. Translating it yields CASSGGTRNTEAFF. The chain couples TRBV2 to TRBJ1-1; no clear D gene. The CDR3 totals 14 residues. Trimming took 4 bases from V and 1 from J, leaving 10 bases between them. The V gene's germline CDR1 is SNHLY and CDR2 FYNNEI.

This clonotype showed up many times. The V call is TRBV9, the J call TRBJ2-3; no clear D gene. The germline gives CDR1 SGDLS, CDR2 YYNGEE. The length of the CDR3 is 13 residues. V lost 1 base and J lost 1, with 4 bases in between. The CDR3, as DNA: TGTGCCAGCAGCGTAAGCGGCACAGATACGCAGTATTTT. Amino acid sequence: CASSVSGTDTQYF.

A few counts support this clonotype. The chain joins TRBV24-1 to TRBJ2-5; maybe TRBD1 (5 bases). From germline, CDR1 is KGHDR and CDR2 SFDVKD. Trimming left V 3 bases short and J 4 bases short, with 11 bases between. The CDR3 extends over 14 amino acids. This chain's CDR3 is CATSDPGHGETQYF. The DNA of the CDR3 is TGTGCCACCAGTGATCCCGGACACGGAGAGACCCAGTACTTC.

The chain carries TRBV20-1 and TRBJ1-2; no firm D call. The CDR3 runs to 12 residues. The germline CDR1 and CDR2 sequences are DFQATT and SNEGSKA (reference sequence). The CDR3 is CSWREGQVGYTF. For the CDR3, the DNA is TGCAGCTGGCGAGAGGGCCAGGTTGGCTACACCTTC.

This clonotype has a handful of counts. The chain carries TRBV2 and TRBJ2-2; 8 positions match TRBD1. The length of the CDR3 is 16 residues. CDR1 and CDR2 (germline): SNHLY, FYNNEI. With V trimmed by 6 bases and J by 6 bases, 12 bases remained unmatched. This chain's CDR3 is CASREPGQVVPGELFF. DNA of the CDR3: TGTGCCAGCAGAGAACCGGGACAGGTCGTTCCCGGGGAGCTGTTTTTT.

This clonotype was picked up many times. V and J are TRBV7-9 and TRBJ2-6; D gene ambiguous. CDR3 length equals 15 residues. Germline loops: CDR1 SEHNR, CDR2 FQNEAQ (reference sequence). The germline V and J ends were trimmed by 1 base and 2 bases, with 6 bases remaining between them. The CDR3 DNA is TGTGCCAGCAGCTTAGATCTAACTGGGGCCAACGTCCTGACTTTC. The encoded protein is CASSLDLTGANVLTF.